The T cell receptor (beta chain) under discussion was sequenced for a study of siplizumab effects on memory and regulatory T cells (dated 2019 in TCRdb). Notes on the research overall: The study examined how the anti-CD2 antibody siplizumab affects alloreactive T-cell subsets in allogeneic mixed lymphocyte reactions built from human PBMCs.

As concerns this clone: Its antigen is still unknown. Base qualities are not at hand, and no much larger clone is one base apart.

Broad study findings and their caveats: Siplizumab significantly lowered the cumulative frequency of alloreactive sequences that could be traced to unstimulated CD4+ memory T cells. Greater diversity appeared to be present in unstimulated naive T cells than in memory T cells, and a substantial contribution to the alloresponse seemed to be made by naive cells. Whether proliferating Tregs from siplizumab cultures were suppressive was not functionally confirmed. About 80-96% of proliferating CD4+ or CD8+ clones could not be given a naive or memory phenotype. Among mappable alloreactive CD4+ clones, an average Treg-derived fraction of about 70% was observed with siplizumab, compared with roughly 28% in control reactions. Sequences below about 10^-5 frequency were poorly captured, so only a minor fraction of alloreactive clones could be mapped to unstimulated subsets.

Looking up the germline V gene yields CDR1 SNHLY and CDR2 FYNNEI. From cysteine to phenylalanine, the CDR3 is 13 amino acids long. Only the CDR3 part of the read is kept: 39 bases, read in frame from the first base. Trimming costs V 1 base and J 6 bases, and their ends lie 10 bases apart. Sorted unstimulated T cells and proliferating T cells recovered from mixed lymphocyte reactions were subjected to TCRbeta CDR3 sequencing. Fresh whole blood from more than 8 HLA-typed healthy donors was used as the source from which PBMCs were isolated. To map where alloreactive clones came from, CD4+ non-regulatory T cells in the unstimulated state were FACS-sorted. Receptor libraries were prepared by the immunoSEQ multiplex PCR assay. The deep sequencing platform assayed 80,000 to 100,000 TCR templates per sample. Genomic DNA extracted from sorted T cells was used for TCRbeta CDR3 sequencing. The paper's processing steps were these. The R programming language was used for clonal analysis of the TCRbeta CDR3 data. Alloreactive CD4+ and CD8+ clones were identified by comparing unstimulated samples to CFSE-low samples taken after the reaction. Alloreactive CD4+ clones were assigned to regulatory or non-regulatory origin by matching sequences to sorted unstimulated Treg and non-Treg repertoires. The clones in this table, taken by TCRdb from immuneACCESS, are in-frame only. Not every clone is retained; where verified, under half of the shortfall comes from an unresolved V gene, and the cause of the rest is unknown. V and J calls and clone size follow that table, whereas D and trimming were derived from the DNA. A total of more than 90,000 clones appear in this sample, 90% to 95% of them only once. Around 1.4% of the sample lies in the top ten.

Input material: non-Treg CD4+ T cells sorted from blood. The cell subset or site label, as the study defines it: FACS-sorted unstimulated CD4+ non-regulatory T cells. The chain links TRBV2 with TRBJ2-7; too little of a D gene remains to name it. This sequence originates from a human donor in good health. The DNA sequence reads TGTGCCAGCAGTGAAGAGACTTTCGGCGAGCAGTACTTC. Its coded protein is CASSEETFGEQYF.